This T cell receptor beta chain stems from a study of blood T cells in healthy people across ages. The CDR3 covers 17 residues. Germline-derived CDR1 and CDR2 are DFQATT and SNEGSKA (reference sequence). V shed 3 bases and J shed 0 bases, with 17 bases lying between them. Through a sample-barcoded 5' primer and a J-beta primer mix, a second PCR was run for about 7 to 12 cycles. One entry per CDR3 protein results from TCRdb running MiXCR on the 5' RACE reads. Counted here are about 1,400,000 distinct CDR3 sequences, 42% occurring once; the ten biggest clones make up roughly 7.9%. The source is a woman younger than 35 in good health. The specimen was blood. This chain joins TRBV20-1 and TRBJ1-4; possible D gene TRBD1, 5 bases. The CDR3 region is CSARETERFATNEKLFF. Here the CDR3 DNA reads TGCAGTGCTAGGGAGACAGAACGGTTTGCAACTAATGAAAAACTGTTTTTT.